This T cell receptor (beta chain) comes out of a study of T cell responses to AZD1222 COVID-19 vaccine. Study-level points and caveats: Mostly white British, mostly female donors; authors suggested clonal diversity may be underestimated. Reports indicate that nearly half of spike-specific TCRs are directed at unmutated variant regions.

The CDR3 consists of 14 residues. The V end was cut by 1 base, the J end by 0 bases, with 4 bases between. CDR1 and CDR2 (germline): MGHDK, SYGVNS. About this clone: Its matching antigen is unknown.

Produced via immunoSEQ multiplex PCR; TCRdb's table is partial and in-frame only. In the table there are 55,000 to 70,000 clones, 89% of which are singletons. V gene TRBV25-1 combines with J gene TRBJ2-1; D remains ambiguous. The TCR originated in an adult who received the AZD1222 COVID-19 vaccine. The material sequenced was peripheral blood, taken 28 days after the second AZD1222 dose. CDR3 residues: CASSESGSYNEQFF. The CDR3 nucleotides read TGTGCCAGCAGTGAATCCGGCTCCTACAATGAGCAGTTCTTC.